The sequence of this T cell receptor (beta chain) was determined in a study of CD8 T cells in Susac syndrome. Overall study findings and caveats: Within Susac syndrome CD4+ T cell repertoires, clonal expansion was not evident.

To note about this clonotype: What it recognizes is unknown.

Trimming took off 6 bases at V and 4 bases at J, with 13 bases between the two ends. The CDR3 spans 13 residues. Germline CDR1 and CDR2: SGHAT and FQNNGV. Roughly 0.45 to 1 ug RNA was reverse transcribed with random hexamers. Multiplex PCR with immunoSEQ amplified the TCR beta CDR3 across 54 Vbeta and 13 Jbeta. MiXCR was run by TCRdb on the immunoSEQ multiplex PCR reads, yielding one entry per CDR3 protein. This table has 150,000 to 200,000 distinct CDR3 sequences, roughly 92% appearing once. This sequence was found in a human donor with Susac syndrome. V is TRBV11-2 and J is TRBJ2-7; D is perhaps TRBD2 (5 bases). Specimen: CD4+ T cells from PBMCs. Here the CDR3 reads CASRQLGWYEQYF. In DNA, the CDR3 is TGTGCCAGCAGGCAACTAGGATGGTACGAGCAGTACTTC.